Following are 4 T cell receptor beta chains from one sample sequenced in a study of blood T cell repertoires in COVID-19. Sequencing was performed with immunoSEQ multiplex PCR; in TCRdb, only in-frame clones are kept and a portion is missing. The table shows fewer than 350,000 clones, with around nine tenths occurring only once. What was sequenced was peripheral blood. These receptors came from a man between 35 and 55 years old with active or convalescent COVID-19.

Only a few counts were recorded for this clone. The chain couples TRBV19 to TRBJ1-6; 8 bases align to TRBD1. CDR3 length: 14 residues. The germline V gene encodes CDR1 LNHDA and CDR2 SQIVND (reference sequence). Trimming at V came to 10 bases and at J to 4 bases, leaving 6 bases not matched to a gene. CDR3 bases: TGTGCCACCCTCGACAGGGGATATAATTCACCCCTCCACTTT. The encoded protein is CATLDRGYNSPLHF. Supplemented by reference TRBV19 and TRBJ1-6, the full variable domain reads DGGITQSPKYLFRKEGQNVTLSCEQNLNHDAMYWYRQDPGQGLRLIYYSQIVNDFQKGDIAEGYSVSREKKESFPLTVTSAQKNPTAFYLCATLDRGYNSPLHFGNGTRLTVT.

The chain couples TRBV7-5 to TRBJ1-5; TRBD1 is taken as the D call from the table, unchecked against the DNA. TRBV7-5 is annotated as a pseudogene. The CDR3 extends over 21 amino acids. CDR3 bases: TGTGTCAGAAGCTTTGGCAGGGGAAAGAATTATAGCGATTTGGAAAATCAGCCCCAGCATTTT. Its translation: CVRSFGRGKNYSDLENQPQHF.

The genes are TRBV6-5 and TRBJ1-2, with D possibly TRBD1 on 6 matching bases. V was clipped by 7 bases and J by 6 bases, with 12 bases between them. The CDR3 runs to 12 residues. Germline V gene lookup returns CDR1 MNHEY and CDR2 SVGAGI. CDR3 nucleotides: TGTGCCAGCATGACTGGGGGCCATGGCTACACCTTC. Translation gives CASMTGGHGYTF.

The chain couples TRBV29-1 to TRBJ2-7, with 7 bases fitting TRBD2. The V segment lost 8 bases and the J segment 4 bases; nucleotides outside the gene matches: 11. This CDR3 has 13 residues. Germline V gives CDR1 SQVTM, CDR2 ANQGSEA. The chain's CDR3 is CSYSGRVSYEQYF. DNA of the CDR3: TGCAGCTATTCGGGGAGGGTGTCTTACGAGCAGTACTTC.